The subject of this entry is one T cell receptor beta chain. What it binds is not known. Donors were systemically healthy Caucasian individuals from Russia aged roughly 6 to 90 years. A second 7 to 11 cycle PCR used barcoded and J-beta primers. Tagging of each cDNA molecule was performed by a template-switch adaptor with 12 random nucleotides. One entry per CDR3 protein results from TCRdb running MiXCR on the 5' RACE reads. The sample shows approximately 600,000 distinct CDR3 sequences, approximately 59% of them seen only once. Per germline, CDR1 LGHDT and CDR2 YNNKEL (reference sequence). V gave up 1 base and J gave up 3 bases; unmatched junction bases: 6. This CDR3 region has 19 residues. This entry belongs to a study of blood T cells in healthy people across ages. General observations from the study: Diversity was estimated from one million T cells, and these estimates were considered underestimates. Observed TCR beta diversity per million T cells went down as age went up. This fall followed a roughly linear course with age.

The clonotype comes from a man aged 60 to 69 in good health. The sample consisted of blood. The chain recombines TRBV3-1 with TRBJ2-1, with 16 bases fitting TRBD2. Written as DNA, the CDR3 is TGTGCCAGCAGCCAAGTTCCGGGACTAGCGGGGGGGTTCTACAATGAGCAGTTCTTC. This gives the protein CASSQVPGLAGGFYNEQFF.